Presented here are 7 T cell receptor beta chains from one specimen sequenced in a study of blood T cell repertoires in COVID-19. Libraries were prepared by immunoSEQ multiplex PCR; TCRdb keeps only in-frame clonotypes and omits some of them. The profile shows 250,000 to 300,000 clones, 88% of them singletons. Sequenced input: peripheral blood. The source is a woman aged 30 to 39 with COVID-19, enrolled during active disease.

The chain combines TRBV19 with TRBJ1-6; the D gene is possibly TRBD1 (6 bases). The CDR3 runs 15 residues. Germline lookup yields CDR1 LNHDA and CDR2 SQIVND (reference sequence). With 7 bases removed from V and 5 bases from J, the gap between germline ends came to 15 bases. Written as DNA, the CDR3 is TGTGCCAGTAATCGCCGGGACACAAATAATTCACCCCTCCACTTT. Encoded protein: CASNRRDTNNSPLHF.

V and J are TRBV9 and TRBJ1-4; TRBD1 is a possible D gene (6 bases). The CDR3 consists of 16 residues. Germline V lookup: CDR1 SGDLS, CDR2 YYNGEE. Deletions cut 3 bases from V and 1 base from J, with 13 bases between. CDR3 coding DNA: TGTGCCAGCAGCGCGCCAGGCAGGGGAACTAATGAAAAACTGTTTTTT. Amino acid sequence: CASSAPGRGTNEKLFF.

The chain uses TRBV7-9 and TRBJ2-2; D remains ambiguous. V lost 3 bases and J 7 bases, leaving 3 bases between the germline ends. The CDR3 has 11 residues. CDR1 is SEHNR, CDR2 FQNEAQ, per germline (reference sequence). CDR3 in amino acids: CASSLSGELFF. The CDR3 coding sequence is TGTGCCAGCAGCTTGAGCGGGGAGCTGTTTTTT. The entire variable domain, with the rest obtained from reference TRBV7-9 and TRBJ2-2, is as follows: DTGVSQNPRHKITKRGQNVTFRCDPISEHNRLYWYRQTLGQGPEFLTYFQNEAQLEKSRLLSDRFSAERPKGSFSTLEIQRTEQGDSAMYLCASSLSGELFFGEGSRLTVL.

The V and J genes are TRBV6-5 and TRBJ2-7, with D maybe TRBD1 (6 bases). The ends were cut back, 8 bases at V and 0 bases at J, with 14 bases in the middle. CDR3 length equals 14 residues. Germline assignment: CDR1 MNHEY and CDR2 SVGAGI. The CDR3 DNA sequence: TGTGCCAGCGCAGGGGCCCCCCCCTCCTACGAGCAGTACTTC. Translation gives CASAGAPPSYEQYF.

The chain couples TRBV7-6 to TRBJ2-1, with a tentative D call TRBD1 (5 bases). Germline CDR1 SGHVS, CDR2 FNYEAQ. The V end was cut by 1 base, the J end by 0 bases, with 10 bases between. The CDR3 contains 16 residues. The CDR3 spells CASSLGGASSYNEQFF. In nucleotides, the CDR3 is TGTGCCAGCAGCTTAGGGGGCGCGAGCTCCTACAATGAGCAGTTCTTC.

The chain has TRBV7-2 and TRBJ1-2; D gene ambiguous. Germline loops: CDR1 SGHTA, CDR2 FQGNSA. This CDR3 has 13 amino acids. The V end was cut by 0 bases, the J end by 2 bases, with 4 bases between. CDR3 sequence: CASSLAGNYGYTF. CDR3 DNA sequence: TGTGCCAGCAGCTTAGCCGGGAACTATGGCTACACCTTC.

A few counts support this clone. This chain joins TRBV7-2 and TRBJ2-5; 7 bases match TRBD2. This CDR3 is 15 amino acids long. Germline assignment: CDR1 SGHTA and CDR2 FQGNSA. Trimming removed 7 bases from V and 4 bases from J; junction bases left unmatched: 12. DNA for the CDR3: TGTGCCAGCACCTCGGGGGGATGGGAGGTAGAGACCCAGTACTTC. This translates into CASTSGGWEVETQYF.